What follows are 4 T cell receptor beta chains derived from one specimen sequenced in a study of brain metastases from non-small cell lung cancer. Assay used: immunoSEQ multiplex PCR; TCRdb lists only in-frame clones, some missing. Of around 1,400 clones listed, roughly 84% were seen once; the top ten hold approximately 16%. Sequences were obtained from tissue from a brain metastasis. The origin of the receptors is a donor aged 40 or over with non-small cell lung cancer.

For the CDR3, the DNA is TGTGCCAGCAGCCGGGACAGCCCCTCGGGCTACACCTTC. Translating gives CASSRDSPSGYTF. This sequence joins TRBV12-3 or TRBV12-4 and TRBJ1-2, with TRBD1 identical over 7 bases. CDR3 length: 13 amino acids. Germline trimming cut 6 bases from V and 8 bases from J; bases unmatched to any gene: 9.

The genes are TRBV27 and TRBJ2-7; 10 bases agree with TRBD1. With 7 bases clipped from V and 2 bases from J, the junction kept 23 bases outside the gene matches. The CDR3 sequence is 20 residues long. CDR1 is MNHEY, CDR2 SMNVEV, per germline (reference sequence). The CDR3 bases are TGTGCCAGCAAGCATAGAAAGGGACAGGGGATTCAAGAACGGACCTACGAGCAGTACTTC. It specifies CASKHRKGQGIQERTYEQYF.

This chain uses TRBV6-5 with TRBJ1-2, with TRBD1 identical over 8 bases. The germline V gene encodes CDR1 MNHEY and CDR2 SVGAGI. This CDR3 region has 14 residues. With 9 bases clipped from V and 6 bases from J, the junction kept 12 bases outside the gene matches. In DNA form, the CDR3 reads TGTGCCAGTAGGCGACCCGGACAGGGTGATGGCTACACCTTC. Protein sequence: CASRRPGQGDGYTF.

The chain combines TRBV19 with TRBJ2-1; no definite D call. Germline V gene data show CDR1 as LNHDA and CDR2 as SQIVND (reference sequence). Trimming stripped 0 bases from V and 9 bases from J, with 9 bases between. The length of the CDR3 is 13 residues. The CDR3 is CASSIDLPGEQFF. CDR3 nucleotide sequence: TGTGCCAGTAGTATAGATCTCCCGGGTGAGCAGTTCTTC.